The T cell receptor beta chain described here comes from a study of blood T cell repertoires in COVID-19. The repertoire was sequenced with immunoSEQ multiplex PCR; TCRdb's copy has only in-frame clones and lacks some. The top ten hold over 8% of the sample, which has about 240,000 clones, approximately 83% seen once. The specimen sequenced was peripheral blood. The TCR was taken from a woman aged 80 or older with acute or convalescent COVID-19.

Here the CDR3 DNA reads TGTGCCAGCAGTTTAGACAGGGCAACTAATGAAAAACTGTTTTTT. It is translated as CASSLDRATNEKLFF. This chain uses TRBV27 with TRBJ1-4, with 7 bases that match TRBD1. With V trimmed by 2 bases and J by 0 bases, 0 bases remained unmatched. CDR3 length: 15 residues. CDR1 is MNHEY and CDR2 is SMNVEV in the germline V gene (reference sequence).